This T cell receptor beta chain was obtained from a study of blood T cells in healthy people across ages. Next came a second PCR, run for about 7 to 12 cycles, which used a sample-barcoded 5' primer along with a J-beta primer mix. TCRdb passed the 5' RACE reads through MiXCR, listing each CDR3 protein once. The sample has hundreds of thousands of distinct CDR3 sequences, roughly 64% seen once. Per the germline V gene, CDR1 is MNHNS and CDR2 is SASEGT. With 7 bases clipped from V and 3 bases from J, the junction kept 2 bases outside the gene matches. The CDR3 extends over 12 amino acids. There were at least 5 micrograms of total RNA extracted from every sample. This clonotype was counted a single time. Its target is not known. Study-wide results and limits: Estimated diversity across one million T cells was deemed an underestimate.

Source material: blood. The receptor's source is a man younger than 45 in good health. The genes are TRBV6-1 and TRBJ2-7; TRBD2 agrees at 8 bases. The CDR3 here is CASIGGVYEQYF. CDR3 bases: TGTGCCAGCATCGGGGGGGTCTACGAGCAGTACTTC.